The clone carrying this TCR beta chain was counted once. In the study's own analysis: Counts of nucleated cells, estimated from reference gene primer amplification, were obtained. This table comes from immunoSEQ multiplex PCR, and its TCRdb copy is limited to in-frame clones, with some not included. Clone size and V and J calls were adopted from that table, with D and trimming inferred from the DNA. The sample contains tens of thousands of clones, roughly 76% of which appear only once. This specimen comes from a study of blood T cell repertoires in COVID-19. As for the study in general: The United States, Italy and Spain were the sources of the acute and convalescent COVID-19 samples. T cells, B-cell-depleted T cells, or PBMCs supplied cDNA or gDNA.

Trimming pared 1 base from V and 0 bases from J, leaving 6 bases between. This CDR3 comprises 14 residues. The germline gives CDR1 GTSNPN, CDR2 SVGIG (reference sequence). The clonotype comes from an older woman with acute or convalescent COVID-19. The sequenced sample consisted of peripheral blood. V is TRBV30 and J is TRBJ1-4, with D hard to call. CDR3 nucleotide sequence: TGTGCCTGGAGTGGGGGAGCAACTAATGAAAAACTGTTTTTT. This translates into CAWSGGATNEKLFF.